These 17 T cell receptor beta chains were sequenced from one sample in a study of post-analysis software for immune sequencing data. Findings and caveats of the study: In patients, five TRBV segments were more frequent than in controls, with TRBV5-6, TRBV5-1 and TRBV20-1 among them.

The TCR beta cDNA libraries carried unique molecular identifiers. TCRdb ran MiXCR on the PCR reads and lists one entry per CDR3 protein. The table lists under 900,000 distinct CDR3 sequences, approximately 53% of them singletons. Their antigens remain unidentified. The sample taken for sequencing was blood. These receptors all come from a girl aged 5-17 years with multiple sclerosis.

The genes are TRBV6-5 and TRBJ2-7; TRBD1 matches at 8 bases. Germline-derived CDR1 and CDR2 are MNHEY and SVGAGI. The CDR3 length is 14 residues. V was pared by 4 bases and J by 0 bases, with 2 bases of the junction left unmatched. The DNA of the CDR3 is TGTGCCAGCAGTTGGGACAGGCTCTCCTACGAGCAGTACTTC. This encodes CASSWDRLSYEQYF.

This rearrangement joins TRBV9 to TRBJ2-7; 8 nucleotides agree with TRBD2. CDR1 and CDR2 (germline): SGDLS, YYNGEE. V dropped 4 bases and J dropped 7; count of bases not matched to a gene: 13. CDR3 length: 15 amino acids. CDR3 DNA sequence: TGTGCCAGCAGCCCGAGCGGGAGTTTCAACAATGAGCAGTACTTC. Translating it yields CASSPSGSFNNEQYF.

The chain is built from TRBV20-1 and TRBJ2-5, with 9 positions matching TRBD2. The J call may be wrong; the DNA end is better matched by TRBJ2-7. This CDR3 region has 13 residues. CDR1 and CDR2 from the germline V gene are DFQATT and SNEGSKA (reference sequence). The CDR3 coding sequence is TGCAGTGCTAGAGTAGCGGGGGTAATCGAGCAGTACTTC. Amino acid sequence: CSARVAGVIEQYF.

Of note for this clonotype: A junction boundary mismatches the germline segment, possibly from a read error. V gene TRBV12-3 or TRBV12-4 combines with J gene TRBJ2-3; tentative D call: TRBD2 (6 bases). This CDR3 has 14 amino acids. The CDR3 is CASSRAGTTDAQYF. The DNA for the CDR3 is TGTGCCAGCAGTAGGGCGGGGACCACAGATGCGCAGTATTTT.

This clonotype was detected only once. This sequence joins TRBV9 and TRBJ2-3; D could derive from TRBD1 or TRBD2 (6 bases each). V dropped 0 bases and J dropped 5 bases, with 10 bases sitting between them. Germline V gene sequence: CDR1 SGDLS, CDR2 YYNGEE. The CDR3 is 14 residues long. The CDR3 DNA sequence: TGTGCCAGCAGCGTAGCGGGGGCAGGAGATACGCAGTATTTT. Amino acid sequence: CASSVAGAGDTQYF.

There are a few counts of this clonotype. The V and J genes are TRBV6-2 or TRBV6-3 and TRBJ1-2; 8 bases align to TRBD1. V lost 2 bases and J lost 1; bases outside the gene matches: 6. CDR1 and CDR2 (germline): MNHEY, SVGEGT. This CDR3 contains 16 residues. The CDR3 spells CASSYVWTGRNYGYTF. CDR3 DNA sequence: TGTGCCAGCAGTTACGTTTGGACAGGGCGTAACTATGGCTACACCTTC.

The V call is TRBV7-8, the J call TRBJ1-2, with 7 nucleotides matching TRBD1. This CDR3 has 12 amino acids. CDR1 and CDR2 from the germline V gene are SGHVS and FQNEAQ. V lost 3 bases to trimming and J lost 7 bases; unmatched junction nucleotides: 2. CDR3: CASSLRDSGYTF. The CDR3 DNA follows: TGTGCCAGCAGCTTGAGGGACAGTGGCTACACCTTC.

This clonotype was recorded a few times. CDR3 in DNA: TGTGCCAGCAGTTTAGCGGGACTTCCCATCAACGAGCAGTACTTC. It yields the protein CASSLAGLPINEQYF. J is TRBJ2-7 and V is TRBV12-3 or TRBV12-4, with D tentatively TRBD2 (6 bases). This CDR3 region has 15 residues. Between the trimmed V and J ends, which lost 0 bases and 5 bases, there was a span of 14 bases.

J is TRBJ2-1 and V is TRBV5-1; tentative D call: TRBD2 (6 bases). Trimming stripped 7 bases from V and 1 base from J, with 12 bases between. This CDR3 contains 14 residues. Looked up from germline, CDR1 is SGHRS and CDR2 is YFSETQ. The CDR3 sequence: CASSPTRSYNEQFF. CDR3 DNA: TGCGCCAGCTCCCCGACTAGATCCTACAATGAGCAGTTCTTC.

This chain uses TRBV5-1 with TRBJ2-1, with 7 bases identical to TRBD2. Germline V gives CDR1 SGHRS, CDR2 YFSETQ. This CDR3 region has 15 residues. The V segment lost 3 bases and the J segment 6 bases; nucleotides outside the gene matches: 9. The chain's CDR3 is CASSWAAGVGNEQFF. CDR3 DNA: TGCGCCAGCAGCTGGGCGGCGGGAGTAGGCAATGAGCAGTTCTTC.

The CDR3 protein is CSARGDTSSYEQYF. The CDR3 nucleotides are TGCAGTGCTAGAGGGGACACGAGCTCCTACGAGCAGTACTTC. V usage is TRBV20-1 and J usage is TRBJ2-7, with D possibly matching TRBD1 (6 bases). Germline CDR1 DFQATT, CDR2 SNEGSKA (reference sequence). The CDR3 contains 14 residues. V lost 1 base and J lost 0, with 10 bases in between.

V is TRBV7-2 and J is TRBJ2-1; 7 nucleotides match TRBD2. This CDR3 has 16 amino acids. The V segment lost 1 base and the J segment 2 bases; nucleotides outside the gene matches: 5. Germline V gives CDR1 SGHTA, CDR2 FQGNSA. CDR3 in amino acids: CASSLGWGGPYNEQFF. The CDR3 nucleotides are TGTGCCAGCAGCTTAGGATGGGGGGGACCCTACAATGAGCAGTTCTTC.

The rearrangement joins TRBV27 to TRBJ2-7; D remains ambiguous. Germline V CDR1 and CDR2: MNHEY, SMNVEV (reference sequence). Deletions cut 5 bases from V and 2 bases from J, with 16 bases between. The length of the CDR3 is 15 residues. CDR3 protein: CASSQQTYIPYEQYF. CDR3 in DNA: TGTGCCAGCAGTCAACAGACCTACATTCCCTACGAGCAGTACTTC.

This clonotype was found a few times. This rearrangement joins TRBV4-2 to TRBJ1-2; no clear D gene. Deletions cut 0 bases from V and 8 bases from J, with 10 bases between. CDR1 is LGHNA and CDR2 is YNFKEQ in the germline V gene. The CDR3 length is 13 residues. Here the CDR3 DNA reads TGTGCCAGCAGCCAAGATCGGTTGCAAGGCTACACCTTC. As protein: CASSQDRLQGYTF.

This clonotype was recorded a few times. This sequence joins TRBV20-1 and TRBJ2-1; D ambiguous. V was shortened by 6 bases and J by 7 bases, with 10 bases between the two germline ends. This CDR3 spans 11 amino acids. Germline V lookup: CDR1 DFQATT, CDR2 SNEGSKA (reference sequence). The CDR3 loop reads CSAKSQNEQFF. Written as DNA, the CDR3 is TGCAGTGCGAAATCCCAGAATGAGCAGTTCTTC.

This clonotype was counted between two and nine times. The rearrangement joins TRBV6-6 to TRBJ2-3, with 7 bases that match TRBD1. The V gene end was trimmed by 6 bases and the J gene end by 0 bases; junction bases not matched to a gene: 12. CDR3 length: 17 residues. Germline-derived CDR1 and CDR2 are MNHNY and SVGAGI (reference sequence). In DNA form, the CDR3 reads TGTGCCAGCAGCTCGAGACAGGGCTCCACTAGCACAGATACGCAGTATTTT. Its protein product is CASSSRQGSTSTDTQYF.

This clonotype was observed once. This sequence joins TRBV20-1 and TRBJ2-5; D may match TRBD1 or TRBD2 (5 bases each). There are 12 residues in the CDR3. CDR1 is DFQATT, CDR2 SNEGSKA, per germline (reference sequence). Trimming stripped 3 bases from V and 5 bases from J, with 10 bases between. CDR3 coding DNA: TGCAGTGCTAGTCATGAGGGGGAGACCCAGTACTTC. It yields the protein CSASHEGETQYF.